Presented here are 16 T cell receptor beta chains from one specimen sequenced in a study of T cell repertoires in cytomegalovirus infection. Their cognate antigens are unknown. Using its own MiXCR run on the reads, TCRdb lists one record per CDR3 protein. The sample yields 700,000 to 900,000 distinct CDR3 sequences, 25% to 30% seen once. The sample was cultured CD8+ T cells from PBMCs, taken from culture after CMV antigen stimulation. These receptors were collected from a human donor in good health (CMV status not recorded). Some clones in this sample may be carry-over from other donors' samples.

The chain joins TRBV7-6 to TRBJ2-7; 8 nucleotides line up with TRBD1. Germline assignment: CDR1 SGHVS and CDR2 FNYEAQ. There are 19 residues in the CDR3. J lost 2 bases, V lost 5 bases, and 20 bases had no gene match. CDR3 sequence reads: CASSPRTGNTFYFPYEQYF. The DNA of the CDR3 is TGTGCCAGCAGCCCTCGGACAGGGAACACGTTTTATTTTCCCTACGAGCAGTACTTC.

The CDR3 DNA sequence: TGTGCCAGCAGCTTAGGCAGGGCAGCGGGAACTGAAGCTTTCTTT. This gives the protein CASSLGRAAGTEAFF. The chain couples TRBV11-1 to TRBJ1-1, with a weak D call TRBD1 (5 bases). V lost 1 base to trimming and J lost 5 bases, with 14 bases between them. CDR3 size: 15 residues. CDR1 and CDR2 from the germline V gene are SGHAT and FQDESV (reference sequence).

V gene TRBV2 combines with J gene TRBJ2-2; 9 bases are a match to TRBD1. V shed 6 bases and J 5 bases; nucleotides not matched to a gene: 4. The CDR3 sequence is 14 residues long. The germline V gene has CDR1 SNHLY and CDR2 FYNNEI. CDR3 coding DNA: TGTGCCAGCAGCGTGGGACAGGGTACCGGGGAGCTGTTTTTT. This codes for CASSVGQGTGELFF.

The rearrangement joins TRBV19 to TRBJ1-5, with 8 bases that match TRBD1. The CDR3 loop spans 14 amino acids. The V and J ends lost 5 bases and 4 bases, in that order; junction bases with no gene match: 4. Germline CDR1 and CDR2: LNHDA and SQIVND (reference sequence). The CDR3: CASSYGQGNQPQHF. The DNA of the CDR3 is TGTGCCAGTAGTTACGGACAGGGTAATCAGCCCCAGCATTTT.

This rearrangement joins TRBV7-9 to TRBJ2-1; 9 nucleotides line up with TRBD1. Germline V gives CDR1 SEHNR, CDR2 FQNEAQ (reference sequence). This CDR3 has 16 amino acids. V was pared by 6 bases and J by 2 bases, with 8 bases of the junction left unmatched. In nucleotides, the CDR3 is TGTGCCAGCAGGAGACCGGGACAGGGTACCTACAATGAGCAGTTCTTC. Encoded protein: CASRRPGQGTYNEQFF. The full variable domain, its missing parts supplied by reference TRBV7-9 and TRBJ2-1, is DTGVSQNPRHKITKRGQNVTFRCDPISEHNRLYWYRQTLGQGPEFLTYFQNEAQLEKSRLLSDRFSAERPKGSFSTLEIQRTEQGDSAMYLCASRRPGQGTYNEQFFGPGTRLTVL.

This chain links TRBV27 with TRBJ2-2; D remains unclear. Trimming stripped 2 bases from V and 4 bases from J, with 11 bases between. The CDR3 consists of 15 residues. Germline V gives CDR1 MNHEY, CDR2 SMNVEV (reference sequence). The CDR3 nucleotides read TGTGCCAGCAGTTTAGGCGTTAGCCCCACCGGGGAGCTGTTTTTT. The encoded protein is CASSLGVSPTGELFF.

This clonotype was detected only a few times. The rearrangement links TRBV10-2 to TRBJ2-1; 7 nucleotides agree with TRBD1. The CDR3 is 15 residues long. CDR1 WSHSY and CDR2 SAAADI come from the germline V gene. The trim removed 2 bases at V and 0 bases at J, leaving 1 base unmatched. The CDR3 nucleotides are TGCGCCAGCAGTGAGAAGGGGGCCTCCTACAATGAGCAGTTCTTC. Encoded protein: CASSEKGASYNEQFF.

This clonotype turned up a few times. The rearrangement joins TRBV7-6 to TRBJ1-5, with unresolved D. V lost 5 bases, J lost 4 bases, and 12 bases lay in between. This CDR3 has 14 residues. Germline V gene lookup returns CDR1 SGHVS and CDR2 FNYEAQ. This chain's CDR3 is CASSPSPYNQPQHF. The CDR3 DNA follows: TGTGCCAGCAGCCCAAGTCCCTATAATCAGCCCCAGCATTTT.

This clonotype was counted only a few times. The V and J genes are TRBV19 and TRBJ2-6; D call uncertain. Germline assignment: CDR1 LNHDA and CDR2 SQIVND (reference sequence). This CDR3 spans 18 amino acids. Trimming pared 4 bases from V and 3 bases from J, leaving 19 bases between. Here the CDR3 reads CASSNEDLGGRGANVLTF. The CDR3 DNA reads as TGTGCCAGTAGTAACGAGGACCTGGGTGGGCGTGGGGCCAACGTCCTGACTTTC.

The V and J genes are TRBV29-1 and TRBJ1-1, with D tentatively TRBD1 (6 bases). The CDR3 is made up of 12 amino acids. Trimming stripped 5 bases from V and 4 bases from J, with 11 bases between. Germline CDR1 SQVTM, CDR2 ANQGSEA. The CDR3 nucleotides are TGCAGCGTTCCAACAGGGCCCACTGAAGCTTTCTTT. As protein: CSVPTGPTEAFF.

This clonotype was counted only a few times. CDR3 nucleotide sequence: TGTGCCAGCAGCTTCGGGGACCCACCTAATTCACCCCTCCACTTT. Residues: CASSFGDPPNSPLHF. This chain joins TRBV7-6 and TRBJ1-6; TRBD1 is a possible D gene (5 bases). Germline CDR1 reads SGHVS; CDR2 reads FNYEAQ. There are 15 residues in the CDR3. V was shortened by 3 bases and J by 6 bases, with 12 bases between the two germline ends.

The chain recombines TRBV12-3 or TRBV12-4 with TRBJ1-5, with a tentative D call TRBD1 (5 bases). The CDR3 length is 16 residues. V shed 7 bases and J shed 7 bases, with 23 bases lying between them. The DNA for the CDR3 is TGTGCCAGCACCGGCGACCGGGACGGCGCGTACCAGCCCCAGCATTTT. Encoded protein: CASTGDRDGAYQPQHF.

This clonotype has more than one count but fewer than ten. V usage is TRBV6-5 and J usage is TRBJ2-7, with D perhaps matching TRBD2 (5 bases). This CDR3 region has 13 residues. Germline values: CDR1 MNHEY, CDR2 SVGAGI. Trimming cost V 5 bases and J 3 bases, with 11 bases left between them. The CDR3 DNA reads as TGTGCCAGCAGTGTAGGACTGCTCTACGAGCAGTACGTC. Its protein is CASSVGLLYEQYV.

The gene calls are TRBV6-6 and TRBJ1-5; no reliable D call. V was cut by 7 bases and J by 4 bases, with 20 bases left in between. In germline, CDR1 is MNHNY, CDR2 SVGAGI (reference sequence). The CDR3 has 16 amino acids. In DNA, the CDR3 is TGTGCCAGCACCAAACGGTATTCGGGATTTAATCAGCCCCAGCATTTT. Amino acids: CASTKRYSGFNQPQHF.

There are a few counts of this clonotype. This sequence joins TRBV27 and TRBJ1-4; D may be TRBD1 (5 bases). This CDR3 has 12 residues. With 8 bases removed from V and 8 bases from J, the gap between germline ends came to 12 bases. Germline V gene data show CDR1 as MNHEY and CDR2 as SMNVEV (reference sequence). The CDR3 DNA is TGTGCCAGCGGGACGGCGGGGGAAAAACTGTTTTTT. Amino acids: CASGTAGEKLFF.

The CDR3 DNA reads as TGTGCCAGCAGTTACTCGATGGCCGGGGGATACTATGGCTACACCTTC. It encodes CASSYSMAGGYYGYTF. The chain carries TRBV6-5 and TRBJ1-2; tentatively, D is TRBD1 (5 bases). This CDR3 is built from 16 residues. The V end was cut by 0 bases, the J end by 3 bases, with 14 bases between. Germline CDR1 MNHEY, CDR2 SVGAGI.